Below, one TCR beta chain is given with its context. The antigen it binds to is not known. The record has no base qualities; no much larger clone is one base away. Library prep was done by the immunoSEQ multiplex PCR assay. The immuneACCESS repertoire file appears here via TCRdb, limited to in-frame rearrangements. These files lack a portion of the clones; in checked studies, under half of the deficit traces to unresolved V genes, and the cause of the others is not known. For this sample there are 70,000 to 75,000 clones; about 92% appear just once. The ten biggest clones cover approximately 2.2% of the sample. Germline trimming: 7 bases from V, 2 bases from J; junction bases outside gene matches: 9. According to the germline V gene, CDR1 reads MDHEN and CDR2 reads SYDVKM. The CDR3 has 15 amino acids, counting the end cysteine and phenylalanine. Only the CDR3 DNA stays, 45 bases, in frame from base 1.

The data derive from a study of T cell changes during pregnancy in multiple sclerosis (dated by TCRdb to the late 2010s). Concerning the study at large: Changes in the T cell repertoire over the course of pregnancy were examined in this study in women with multiple sclerosis.

The receptor comes from a female donor with multiple sclerosis, enrolled in a pregnancy study. The sample consisted of peripheral blood, taken before pregnancy. This receptor chain uses TRBV28 and TRBJ1-1, with 8 bases matching TRBD1. The CDR3 region has the sequence CASTDWTGSNTEAFF. The DNA sequence is as follows: TGTGCCAGCACCGATTGGACAGGGTCCAACACTGAAGCTTTCTTT.